This T cell receptor (beta chain) derives from a study of early T cells in non-severe SARS-CoV-2 infection. Study-level points and caveats: Anti-spike CD8 responses were favored by VDJdb matching, which missed private and CD4 specificities.

Comment on this clonotype: Its matching antigen is unknown.

The CDR3 consists of 13 residues. The V end lost 0 bases, the J end lost 2 bases, and 6 bases lay between the germline ends. Germline lookup yields CDR1 SGHDT and CDR2 YYEEEE. In TCRdb, the 5' RACE reads were re-called with MiXCR into one record per CDR3 protein. Of fewer than 40,000 distinct CDR3 sequences listed, under 7% are singletons. Input material: whole blood. The gene calls are TRBV5-6 and TRBJ2-7, with D unresolved. The source is an adult who was a healthcare worker with PCR-confirmed SARS-CoV-2 infection or an uninfected control (not recorded which). This chain's CDR3 is CASSLVVTYEQYF. The CDR3 bases are TGTGCCAGCAGCTTGGTAGTCACCTACGAGCAGTACTTC.